These T cell receptor beta chains were read from a single sample in a study of T cells in Graves' hyperthyroidism and ophthalmopathy. TCRdb reanalysed the multiplex PCR reads using MiXCR and keeps one entry per CDR3 protein. Of some 350,000 distinct CDR3 sequences in the sample, more than 15% were seen once. The specimen sequenced was blood. The receptors were gathered from a woman in her late teens or twenties with Graves' hyperthyroidism that later progressed to Graves' ophthalmopathy. CDR3s leave out the opening cysteine and the closing phenylalanine or tryptophan. The D gene is left open where the match is weak.

V	D	J	CDR3
TRBV28	NA	TRBJ1-1	ASSPPGGTEAF
TRBV20-1	TRBD1	TRBJ1-4	SARGQTNEKLF
TRBV7-9	TRBD2	TRBJ2-7	ASSLGVGGLAAKQY
TRBV15	NA	TRBJ1-2	ATTQGDHYGYT
TRBV15	TRBD2	TRBJ2-3	ATGRPSGNTDTQY
TRBV27	NA	TRBJ1-3	ASSLKGSLSGNTIY
TRBV18	TRBD2	TRBJ2-5	ASSPSGTSGFYQETQY
TRBV5-1	NA	TRBJ2-2	ASSLAVTTGELF
TRBV6-5	TRBD2	TRBJ2-1	ASSLRLASDGF
TRBV6-2/TRBV6-3	NA	TRBJ2-5	ASSKRETQY
TRBV20-1	NA	TRBJ1-2	SARAGLDGFGGYT
TRBV7-9	TRBD2	TRBJ2-1	ASNSGGSYNEQF
TRBV6-1	NA	TRBJ1-1	ASSERQENTEAF
TRBV20-1	TRBD2	TRBJ2-3	SASPGLNTDTQY
TRBV29-1	NA	TRBJ2-5	SVPGQIDRYGTQY
TRBV27	NA	TRBJ2-3	ASSLGTLDTQY
TRBV27	NA	TRBJ1-1	ASRTGTEAF
TRBV7-9	TRBD1	TRBJ2-7	ASSLSSGQGLGEQY
TRBV5-6	NA	TRBJ1-1	ASSLNRRAEAF
TRBV30	TRBD2	TRBJ2-1	AWSYFTREGGNEQF
TRBV6-1	NA	TRBJ1-5	ASSRQYNQPQH
TRBV18	NA	TRBJ1-3	ASSPPRRPGNTIY
TRBV5-6	TRBD1	TRBJ1-2	ASSWGQGRGYT
TRBV10-1	NA	TRBJ2-1	ASSESKYEQF